One sample yielded the 3 T cell receptor beta chains listed below, sequenced in a study of blood T cell repertoires in COVID-19 (TCRdb year 2020). The method was the immunoSEQ multiplex PCR assay. This is the immuneACCESS table as TCRdb keeps it, with only in-frame sequences that have V and J called. A part of the clones is gone; compared with another copy, unresolved V genes explain less than half, and the rest is unexplained. The sample records some 180,000 clones, about 82% of which are singletons. The top ten clonotypes cover about 8.1% of the sample. The sample was peripheral blood. The receptors shown here come from an elderly woman with COVID-19, enrolled during active disease.

This clone appeared a single time. The genes are TRBV12-2 and TRBJ1-3; TRBD1, the table's D call, was not compared with the DNA. TRBV12-2 is described as a pseudogene. The length of the CDR3 is 16 residues. CDR3 coding DNA: TGTGCAAGTCGCTTAACAGAGACCGTTTTTGGAAACACCATATATTTT. Residues: CASRLTETVFGNTIYF.

The gene calls are TRBV28 and TRBJ1-5, with a weak D call TRBD1 (5 bases). Germline assignment: CDR1 MDHEN and CDR2 SYDVKM. Trimming took off 2 bases at V and 3 bases at J, with 11 bases between the two ends. The CDR3 totals 15 residues. The CDR3 nucleotides read TGTGCCAGCAGTTTAGAAGGGGTGCACAATCAGCCCCAGCATTTT. Its translation: CASSLEGVHNQPQHF.

The chain employs TRBV25-1 and TRBJ1-4, with 11 bases fitting TRBD1. The CDR3 runs 16 residues. The trim removed 2 bases at V and 10 bases at J, leaving 9 bases unmatched. Germline CDR1 MGHDK, CDR2 SYGVNS. CDR3 in amino acids: CASSERRPGTGGKLFF. CDR3 bases: TGTGCCAGCAGTGAACGCCGTCCCGGGACAGGGGGAAAACTGTTTTTT.